Described below is a single T cell receptor (beta chain) sequence and its context. Its specificity is unknown. Patients with autoimmune history or systemic immunosuppression were excluded. The CDR3 has 13 residues. V shed 4 bases and J 5 bases; nucleotides not matched to a gene: 5. Germline lookup yields CDR1 MNHNS and CDR2 SASEGT. The data belong to a study of OX40 agonist ivuxolimab in advanced cancers. Study-wide results and caveats: CD8+ T cells were the subset that, on average, had more expanded clones than CD4+.

Profiling relied on immunoSEQ multiplex PCR, and the TCRdb table lists in-frame clones only, not all of them. The sample lists about 26,000 clones; about four fifths were seen once. V gene TRBV6-1 combines with J gene TRBJ2-7; TRBD1 aligns across 7 bases. Sequences were derived from CD4+ or CD8+ T cells sorted from blood, sampled in a trial of the OX40 agonist ivuxolimab. The origin of this receptor is an adult with an advanced solid tumor such as melanoma, head and neck, liver or kidney cancer. CDR3 amino acids: CASSVSQGNEQYF. The DNA for the CDR3 is TGTGCCAGCAGTGTGTCACAGGGGAACGAGCAGTACTTC.